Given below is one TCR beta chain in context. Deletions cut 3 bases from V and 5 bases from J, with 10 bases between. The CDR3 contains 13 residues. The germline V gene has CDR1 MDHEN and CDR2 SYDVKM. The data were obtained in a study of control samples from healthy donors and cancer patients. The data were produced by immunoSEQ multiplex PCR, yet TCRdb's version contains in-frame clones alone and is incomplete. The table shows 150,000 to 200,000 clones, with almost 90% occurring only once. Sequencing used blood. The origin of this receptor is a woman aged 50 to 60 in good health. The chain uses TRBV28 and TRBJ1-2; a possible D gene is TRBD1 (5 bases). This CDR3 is CASSLGRVYGYTF. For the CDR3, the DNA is TGTGCCAGCAGTTTGGGACGCGTTTATGGCTACACCTTC.